The 32 T cell receptor beta chains below all came from one sample that was sequenced in a study of T cell repertoires in cytomegalovirus infection (dated by TCRdb to about 2019). No antigen has been identified for these receptors. This specimen's treatment or condition label, interpreted: in vitro stimulation with specific CMV peptide epitopes to enrich CMV-specific T cells. The sequencer was an Illumina HiSeq 1500. TCRdb redid the processing of the public reads, applying fastp at Q25 and MiXCR, and retained in-frame beta chains. Every entry covers one CDR3 protein and lists the most common genes and DNA from its rows. For this sample the table gives fewer than 1,000,000 distinct CDR3 sequences, of which approximately 31% were detected only once. Around 15% of the sample goes to the ten largest clones. The input for sequencing was cultured CD8+ T cells from PBMCs, taken from culture after CMV antigen stimulation. The receptors were sampled from a human donor in good health (CMV status not recorded). Some clones in this sample may be carry-over from other donors' samples.

This clonotype was observed at least ten times. This rearrangement joins TRBV12-3 or TRBV12-4 to TRBJ2-7; possibly TRBD2 for D (7 bases). The V and J ends lost 5 bases and 7 bases respectively, with 15 bases between them. The CDR3 loop spans 13 amino acids. This chain's CDR3 is CASSPLGGGEQYF. The CDR3 nucleotides are TGTGCCAGCAGTCCCCTGGGAGGGGGAGAGCAGTACTTC.

Points on this clonotype: This may arise from a read error, as a much more abundant clone is one base away. The chain uses TRBV7-6 and TRBJ2-5; D is perhaps TRBD2 (6 bases). This CDR3 comprises 15 residues. The V gene's germline CDR1 is SGHVS and CDR2 FNYEAQ. CDR3: CVSSLGLQYQETQYF. CDR3 nucleotides: TGTGTCAGCAGCCTAGGACTACAGTACCAAGAGACCCAGTACTTC. The complete variable domain, with remaining parts taken from reference TRBV7-6 and TRBJ2-5, reads GAGVSQSPRYKVTKRGQDVALRCDPISGHVSLYWYRQALGQGPEFLTYFNYEAQQDKSGLPNDRFSAERPEGSISTLTIQRTEQRDSAMYRCVSSLGLQYQETQYFGPGTRLLVL.

The chain links TRBV12-3 or TRBV12-4 to TRBJ1-5, with D unclear. The CDR3 loop spans 17 amino acids. Trimming cost V 4 bases and J 0 bases, with 16 bases left between them. This CDR3 reads CASSSSSAVLSNQPQHF. In nucleotides, the CDR3 is TGTGCCAGCAGTTCGTCCTCGGCGGTCCTTAGCAATCAGCCCCAGCATTTT.

This clonotype has only a few counts. The chain recombines TRBV4-1 with TRBJ2-1; D call uncertain. V lost 6 bases and J lost 6, with 9 bases in between. This CDR3 is 12 amino acids long. Germline CDR1 MGHRA, CDR2 YSYEKL. The chain's CDR3 is CASRTVGNEQFF. The DNA of the CDR3 is TGCGCCAGCAGGACTGTGGGCAATGAGCAGTTCTTC.

This clonotype appeared a few times. An end of the junction differs from the germline gene, which may be a read error. The CDR3 nucleotides are TGTGCCAGCAGCTTAGAGCGACTAGCCAACACCCGGGAGCTGTTTTTT. Translation: CASSLERLANTRELFF. The chain couples TRBV7-9 to TRBJ2-2; the match to TRBD2 covers 7 bases. The CDR3 is made up of 16 amino acids. Germline V gene lookup returns CDR1 SEHNR and CDR2 FQNEAQ (reference sequence).

V is TRBV5-5 and J is TRBJ1-4, with D unclear. Germline CDR1 and CDR2: SGHKS and YYEKEE (reference sequence). The V gene lost 0 bases and the J gene lost 0 bases, with 9 bases spanning the gap. The CDR3 has 16 amino acids. This chain's CDR3 is CASSLASASTNEKLFF. In DNA, the CDR3 is TGTGCCAGCAGCTTGGCGAGCGCCTCAACTAATGAAAAACTGTTTTTT.

As regards this clonotype: One end of the junction varies from germline; a read error may be responsible. The CDR3 here is CVIPKGSSTDTQYF. Written as DNA, the CDR3 is TGTGTCATCCCAAAGGGCAGTAGCACAGATACGCAGTATTTT. V gene TRBV10-3 combines with J gene TRBJ2-3; D remains unclear. The CDR3 consists of 14 residues. Germline-derived CDR1 and CDR2 are ENHRY and SYGVKD.

This clonotype has ten or more counts. V is TRBV2 and J is TRBJ2-1; D is uncertain. Trimming removed 10 bases at V and 5 bases at J, with 9 bases between. The CDR3 contains 11 residues. The V gene's germline CDR1 is SNHLY and CDR2 FYNNEI. The CDR3 sequence: CATTENNEQFF. DNA for the CDR3: TGTGCCACCACAGAAAACAATGAGCAGTTCTTC.

Of note for this clonotype: An end of the junction differs from the germline gene, which may be a read error. The chain employs TRBV7-6 and TRBJ2-7; 11 bases line up with TRBD1. The CDR3 is made up of 15 amino acids. CDR1 and CDR2 from the germline V gene are SGHVS and FNYEAQ. The CDR3 protein is CASSDTGTGGNEQYF. CDR3 in DNA: TGTGCTAGCAGCGACACCGGGACAGGGGGGAACGAGCAGTACTTC.

The rearrangement links TRBV6-5 to TRBJ1-1; D is unresolved. Germline V gene data show CDR1 as MNHEY and CDR2 as SVGAGI. CDR3 size: 12 residues. Trimming shortened V by 2 bases and J by 8 bases, and 9 bases separated the two germline ends. In nucleotides, the CDR3 is TGTGCCAGCAGTTACCCGTCGAGCGAAGCTTTCTTT. Translated: CASSYPSSEAFF.

This clonotype turned up a few times. The chain couples TRBV6-5 to TRBJ1-5; D not resolved. The CDR3 is 15 amino acids. Trimming pared 5 bases from V and 0 bases from J, leaving 11 bases between. Per germline, CDR1 MNHEY and CDR2 SVGAGI. In DNA, the CDR3 is TGTGCCAGCAGTCCCAAGGTTTATAGCAATCAGCCCCAGCATTTT. Its protein product is CASSPKVYSNQPQHF.

This clonotype came up a few times. V usage is TRBV7-6 and J usage is TRBJ2-5; D may be TRBD1 (5 bases). The V and J ends lost 5 bases and 2 bases respectively, with 15 bases between them. The length of the CDR3 is 15 residues. Germline V gene lookup returns CDR1 SGHVS and CDR2 FNYEAQ. For the CDR3, the DNA is TGTGCCAGCAGCCAGATAGGGGCGGATCAAGAGACCCAGTACTTC. Protein: CASSQIGADQETQYF.

This chain joins TRBV19 and TRBJ2-5; D is possibly TRBD1 (6 bases). CDR3 size: 17 residues. V lost 1 base to trimming and J lost 2 bases, with 17 bases between them. Looked up from germline, CDR1 is LNHDA and CDR2 is SQIVND (reference sequence). The CDR3 bases are TGTGCCAGTAGTATAGGAACCTTCTCCCAGGGGCAAGAGACCCAGTACTTC. Translating gives CASSIGTFSQGQETQYF.

The table lists this clonotype with many counts. This sequence joins TRBV7-8 and TRBJ2-7; D not resolved. Germline CDR1 SGHVS, CDR2 FQNEAQ. The CDR3 has 14 residues. The V end was cut by 0 bases, the J end by 2 bases, with 8 bases between. DNA of the CDR3: TGTGCCAGCAGCTTAGCTTCCGTTACCTACGAGCAGTACTTC. Its translation: CASSLASVTYEQYF.

This clonotype was recorded a few times. The rearrangement joins TRBV2 to TRBJ2-1; D gene unclear. CDR1 SNHLY and CDR2 FYNNEI come from the germline V gene. The CDR3 loop spans 16 amino acids. V lost 6 bases to trimming and J lost 3 bases, with 18 bases between them. CDR3 in DNA: TGTGCCAGCAGAGCCTCGGCCCGCAAAAACTACAATGAGCAGTTCTTC. Translation gives CASRASARKNYNEQFF.

The sample holds a few counts of this clonotype. The chain employs TRBV7-9 and TRBJ1-1; possibly TRBD1 for D (6 bases). Trimming cost V 1 base and J 3 bases, with 12 bases left between them. The germline gives CDR1 SEHNR, CDR2 FQNEAQ (reference sequence). The length of the CDR3 is 15 residues. The CDR3, as DNA: TGTGCCAGCAGCTTAGTTGGGGGGCGCGACACTGAAGCTTTCTTT. It encodes CASSLVGGRDTEAFF.

This clonotype came up a few times. The chain couples TRBV5-4 to TRBJ2-1; 9 bases fit TRBD1. The trim removed 4 bases at V and 2 bases at J, leaving 4 bases unmatched. Germline CDR1 is SGHNT and CDR2 is YYREEE (reference sequence). The CDR3 covers 15 residues. The DNA of the CDR3 is TGTGCCAGCAGCGACGGGACAGGGCCCTACAATGAGCAGTTCTTC. Encoded protein: CASSDGTGPYNEQFF.

The rearrangement uses TRBV20-1 and TRBJ2-7, with D possibly being TRBD1 (6 bases). Trimming removed 2 bases at V and 0 bases at J, with 8 bases between. CDR3 length: 13 amino acids. Germline CDR1 reads DFQATT; CDR2 reads SNEGSKA (reference sequence). CDR3 protein: CSARNRDSYEQYF. For the CDR3, the DNA is TGCAGTGCTAGAAACAGGGACTCCTACGAGCAGTACTTC.

The chain carries TRBV27 and TRBJ2-5; D unclear. Germline lookup yields CDR1 MNHEY and CDR2 SMNVEV (reference sequence). Trimming shortened V by 6 bases and J by 5 bases, and 10 bases separated the two germline ends. The CDR3 totals 12 residues. CDR3 sequence reads: CASSAPPETQYF. The DNA for the CDR3 is TGTGCCAGCAGCGCCCCCCCGGAGACCCAGTACTTC.

In the case of this clonotype: This may stem from a read error, because a much larger clone lies one nucleotide away. The chain combines TRBV7-6 with TRBJ1-5, with D perhaps TRBD1 (6 bases). This CDR3 has 17 residues. Germline-derived CDR1 and CDR2 are SGHVS and FNYEAQ. Here the CDR3 reads CASSLGGPSLSNQPQNF. The CDR3 DNA is TGTGCCAGCAGCTTAGGGGGGCCCAGCCTTAGCAATCAGCCCCAGAATTTT.

This chain links TRBV12-5 with TRBJ2-1, with a tentative D call TRBD1 (6 bases). The CDR3 loop spans 14 amino acids. V lost 7 bases and J 9 bases, leaving 19 bases between the germline ends. Per the germline V gene, CDR1 is LGHNT and CDR2 is FRNRAP. CDR3 nucleotides: TGTGCTAGTGCCTCGGACAGTTTGGGTGGTGAGCAGTTCTTC. It yields the protein CASASDSLGGEQFF.

This clonotype was counted a few times. J is TRBJ1-1 and V is TRBV5-4; no firm D call. This CDR3 has 13 amino acids. The germline V gene has CDR1 SGHNT and CDR2 YYREEE (reference sequence). Trimming removed 10 bases from V and 2 bases from J, with 15 bases in between. CDR3 nucleotides: TGTGCCCACCATCCCGGGAGCAACACTGAAGCTTTCTTT. Its protein is CAHHPGSNTEAFF.

The gene calls are TRBV5-4 and TRBJ2-1, with D perhaps TRBD2 (6 bases). Trimming removed 3 bases from V and 4 bases from J, with 20 bases in between. This CDR3 contains 17 residues. From germline, CDR1 is SGHNT and CDR2 YYREEE (reference sequence). The CDR3, as DNA: TGTGCCAGCAGCTCCCATTTGGGCGGGACGACATACAATGAGCAGTTCTTC. It codes for CASSSHLGGTTYNEQFF.

This clonotype appeared many times. This chain connects TRBV7-6 to TRBJ2-2; possibly TRBD2 for D (6 bases). The CDR3 consists of 15 residues. Germline values: CDR1 SGHVS, CDR2 FNYEAQ. V was clipped by 0 bases and J by 7 bases, with 12 bases between them. Written as DNA, the CDR3 is TGTGCCAGCAGCTTAGCGGAGGAGGGGCACGGGGAGCTGTTTTTT. Protein product: CASSLAEEGHGELFF.

The CDR3 reads CASSQDKRSTDTQYF. The CDR3 nucleotides read TGTGCCAGCAGCCAAGATAAGCGAAGCACAGATACGCAGTATTTT. V gene TRBV4-2 combines with J gene TRBJ2-3; D unclear. The CDR3 has 15 amino acids. With 0 bases removed from V and 0 bases from J, the gap between germline ends came to 7 bases. CDR1 is LGHNA and CDR2 is YNFKEQ in the germline V gene.

This clonotype showed up just a few times. This chain joins TRBV27 and TRBJ2-1, with no clear D. The germline gives CDR1 MNHEY, CDR2 SMNVEV (reference sequence). Trimming cost V 6 bases and J 7 bases, with 10 bases left between them. The CDR3 covers 12 residues. CDR3: CASRLGWNEQFF. The CDR3 DNA follows: TGTGCCAGCAGGTTGGGGTGGAATGAGCAGTTCTTC.

The gene calls are TRBV6-2 or TRBV6-3 and TRBJ1-1; D not resolved. The CDR3 has 15 amino acids. Germline V gene lookup returns CDR1 MNHEY and CDR2 SVGEGT. Deletions cut 1 base from V and 0 bases from J, with 9 bases between. CDR3 sequence reads: CASSYYRHLNTEAFF. The CDR3 DNA follows: TGTGCCAGCAGTTACTACAGACATTTGAACACTGAAGCTTTCTTT.

Points on this clonotype: A junction boundary mismatches the germline segment, possibly from a read error. The chain joins TRBV27 to TRBJ1-1; perhaps TRBD1 as D (5 bases). Germline V gives CDR1 MNHEY, CDR2 SMNVEV (reference sequence). The CDR3 totals 14 residues. The DNA of the CDR3 is TGTACCAGCAGGGTGACAGAGCAGAACACTGAAGCTTTCTTT. Protein: CTSRVTEQNTEAFF.

This clonotype was found a few times. This rearrangement joins TRBV5-6 to TRBJ1-2; D ambiguous. With 4 bases removed from V and 4 bases from J, the gap between germline ends came to 23 bases. This CDR3 comprises 17 residues. Germline V lookup: CDR1 SGHDT, CDR2 YYEEEE. For the CDR3, the DNA is TGTGCCAGCAGCCTTGAACCGGATGGAGGGATGATCTATGGCTACACCTTC. Translated: CASSLEPDGGMIYGYTF.

This clonotype was seen only a few times. The gene calls are TRBV7-9 and TRBJ2-3; weak D call: TRBD2 (6 bases). The CDR3 sequence is 16 residues long. V lost 5 bases to trimming and J lost 1 base, with 16 bases between them. CDR1 is SEHNR, CDR2 FQNEAQ, per germline (reference sequence). CDR3 loop: CASSPSAYSGTDTQYF. The CDR3, as DNA: TGTGCCAGCAGCCCTAGCGCTTATTCGGGCACAGATACGCAGTATTTT.

This clonotype has a count of ten or more. The rearrangement joins TRBV12-3 or TRBV12-4 to TRBJ2-6; D is perhaps TRBD1 (6 bases). Trimming stripped 3 bases from V and 0 bases from J, with 15 bases between. The CDR3 spans 18 residues. The CDR3 spells CASSFEDSLFSGANVLTF. CDR3 DNA: TGTGCCAGCAGTTTTGAGGACAGTTTATTCTCTGGGGCCAACGTCCTGACTTTC.

This clonotype has only a few counts. This chain connects TRBV7-9 to TRBJ1-4, with TRBD1 identical over 9 bases. This CDR3 has 20 residues. From germline, CDR1 is SEHNR and CDR2 FQNEAQ (reference sequence). The trim removed 4 bases at V and 4 bases at J, leaving 19 bases unmatched. CDR3 loop: CASSYRGRRGTSRGNEKLFF. The DNA of the CDR3 is TGTGCCAGCAGCTACAGGGGGCGTCGGGGAACTAGCCGCGGTAATGAAAAACTGTTTTTT.